The 7 T cell receptor beta chains given below trace back to one sample, sequenced in a study of CD8+ T cells in alopecia areata. Extracted from the samples, RNA was reverse transcribed into cDNA to serve as the sequencing template. The table came from immunoSEQ multiplex PCR; TCRdb's copy has only in-frame clones and leaves some out. The table shows about 210,000 clones, with approximately 70% occurring only once. Sample treatment: oral pan-JAK inhibitor, 5-10 mg twice daily. The sample in question was CD4+ T cells sorted from blood, obtained at approximately week 45, from a patient treated with tofacitinib. All receptors come from a human donor with alopecia areata.

A single count supports this clone. The chain is built from TRBV2 and TRBJ2-3; no firm D call. Germline V CDR1 and CDR2: SNHLY, FYNNEI. This CDR3 is 13 amino acids long. Trimming removed 0 bases from V and 2 bases from J, with 3 bases in between. CDR3 sequence (DNA): TGTGCCAGCAGTGAAGCGATCACAGATACGCAGTATTTT. This codes for CASSEAITDTQYF.

The V and J genes are TRBV9 and TRBJ2-7; D ambiguous. The CDR3 covers 13 residues. V dropped 3 bases and J dropped 0 bases, with 7 bases sitting between them. The germline V gene has CDR1 SGDLS and CDR2 YYNGEE. DNA of the CDR3: TGTGCCAGCAGCGCAAGCCCCTCCTACGAGCAGTACTTC. Its translation is CASSASPSYEQYF. Combining the CDR3 with reference TRBV9 and TRBJ2-7 gives the whole variable domain DSGVTQTPKHLITATGQRVTLRCSPRSGDLSVYWYQQSLDQGLQFLIQYYNGEERAKGNILERFSAQQFPDLHSELNLSSLELGDSALYFCASSASPSYEQYFGPGTRLTVT.

The chain carries TRBV30 and TRBJ1-6, with TRBD1 matching 8 bases. This CDR3 has 16 amino acids. Germline V gene lookup returns CDR1 GTSNPN and CDR2 SVGIG (reference sequence). Unmatched junction bases numbered 15, after V lost 5 bases and J lost 9 bases. The CDR3 loop is CAWAAIGQGMGSPLHF. CDR3 DNA: TGTGCCTGGGCCGCCATCGGACAGGGAATGGGTTCACCCCTCCACTTT.

In the case of this clone: An end of the junction does not agree with germline; a read error may underlie this. The V call is TRBV19, the J call TRBJ1-1; 7 bases fit TRBD1. Germline assignment: CDR1 LNHDA and CDR2 SQIVND (reference sequence). The CDR3 runs to 13 residues. CDR3 DNA: TGTGCCAGTAGCATAGACAGGGCCACTGAAGCTTTCTTT. Protein: CASSIDRATEAFF.

This clone showed up just a few times. Other DNA sequences from this sample encode an identical CDR3 as well. The V call is TRBV29-1, the J call TRBJ2-5; the match to TRBD1 covers 7 bases. V trimming: 6 bases; J trimming: 2 bases; junction bases outside the gene matches: 3. Germline V gene lookup returns CDR1 SQVTM and CDR2 ANQGSEA. The CDR3 runs to 12 residues. This chain's CDR3 is CSVEGQQETQYF. DNA of the CDR3: TGCAGCGTCGAGGGACAGCAAGAGACCCAGTACTTC. Drawing the rest from reference TRBV29-1 and TRBJ2-5, the complete variable domain is SAVISQKPSRDICQRGTSLTIQCQVDSQVTMMFWYRQQPGQSLTLIATANQGSEATYESGFVIDKFPISRPNLTFSTLTVSNMSPEDSSIYLCSVEGQQETQYFGPGTRLLVL.

This chain uses TRBV29-1 with TRBJ2-3; 9 nucleotides agree with TRBD1. Germline CDR1 reads SQVTM; CDR2 reads ANQGSEA. The junction had 12 bases not matched to a gene; V was cut back by 7 bases and J by 1 base. The CDR3 covers 16 residues. CDR3 loop: CSACRDRERGTDTQYF. CDR3 nucleotides: TGCAGCGCGTGCCGGGACAGGGAAAGGGGCACAGATACGCAGTATTTT.

CDR3 nucleotide sequence: TGTGCCAGCAGCTATAGACAGGGAGGAAATAACTATGGCTACACCTTC. Encoded protein: CASSYRQGGNNYGYTF. This chain connects TRBV11-3 to TRBJ1-2, with 7 positions matching TRBD1. Trimming cost V 4 bases and J 1 base; bases outside gene matches: 9. This CDR3 region has 16 residues. CDR1 and CDR2 (germline): SGHNT, YENEEA.